This section outlines one T cell receptor (beta chain) sequence together with its context. The antigen remains unidentified. The entry originates in a study of OX40 agonist ivuxolimab in advanced cancers. Study-level background: Each patient was given ivuxolimab into a vein every 2 weeks, at 0.01 to 10 mg/kg. Of the patients, three showed partial responses, one with hepatocellular carcinoma and two with cutaneous melanoma.

Study findings and constraints: Normalized expansion of T-cell clones was also low for some nonresponders. Fewer expanded clones were found on average in CD4+ than in CD8+ T cells.

CDR1 and CDR2 from the germline V gene are SGDLS and YYNGEE. Trimming left V 4 bases short and J 3 bases short, with 10 bases between. The CDR3 length is 13 residues. The protocol was immunoSEQ multiplex PCR, while the TCRdb copy is restricted to in-frame clones and leaves out a portion. Of 70,000 to 85,000 clones in the sample, roughly 90% were seen once. The receptor's source is an adult with an advanced solid tumor such as melanoma, head and neck, liver or kidney cancer. The material sequenced was CD4+ or CD8+ T cells sorted from blood, taken in a trial of the OX40 agonist ivuxolimab. The chain couples TRBV9 to TRBJ2-5; D not certain. Here the CDR3 reads CASSLHPEETQYF. CDR3 DNA: TGTGCCAGCAGCCTTCACCCGGAAGAGACCCAGTACTTC.